Following are 14 T cell receptor beta chains from one sample sequenced in a study of blood T cells in healthy people across ages. Then a second PCR, running roughly 7 to 11 cycles, was carried out with a sample-barcoded 5' primer and a J-beta primer mix. TCRdb fed the 5' RACE reads into MiXCR, producing one record per CDR3 protein. The repertoire holds some 1,000,000 distinct CDR3 sequences, with roughly a quarter as singletons. These data were also filed under a second study, of T cells of mothers and their children.

Specimen: blood. The receptors derive from a girl aged 2 to 10 in good health.

This clonotype has just a few counts. The chain is built from TRBV5-5 and TRBJ1-5; D remains unclear. V shed 2 bases and J shed 4 bases, with 10 bases lying between them. The CDR3 is 14 residues long. The germline gives CDR1 SGHKS, CDR2 YYEKEE (reference sequence). The CDR3 sequence: CASSFDPLNQPQHF. CDR3 DNA: TGTGCCAGCAGCTTTGACCCCCTTAATCAGCCCCAGCATTTT.

The chain uses TRBV7-2 and TRBJ2-7; 10 bases are shared with TRBD1. CDR1 and CDR2 from the germline V gene are SGHTA and FQGNSA. J lost 2 bases, V lost 5 bases, and 6 bases had no gene match. CDR3 length equals 15 residues. The CDR3 loop reads CASSPGTGDPYEQYF. The CDR3 DNA is TGTGCCAGCAGCCCCGGGACAGGGGACCCCTACGAGCAGTACTTC.

This chain links TRBV29-1 with TRBJ2-7; tentatively, D is TRBD1 (8 bases). Germline values: CDR1 SQVTM, CDR2 ANQGSEA. The CDR3 runs 14 residues. As DNA, the CDR3 is TGCAGTTGTTCCCCGAGCGGGACAGGCTACGAGCAGTACTTC. It translates to CSCSPSGTGYEQYF.

This clonotype was picked up a small number of times. V is TRBV27 and J is TRBJ2-7; 9 bases align to TRBD1. CDR3 length: 14 amino acids. J lost 3 bases, V lost 6 bases, and 6 bases had no gene match. Per the germline V gene, CDR1 is MNHEY and CDR2 is SMNVEV (reference sequence). The CDR3 DNA reads TGTGCCAGCAGCCGGGACAGGGACGTCTACGAGCAGTACTTC. Its protein product is CASSRDRDVYEQYF.

This clonotype was seen a handful of times. The chain uses TRBV2 and TRBJ1-2, with D perhaps matching TRBD1 (5 bases). The CDR3 spans 13 residues. Germline values: CDR1 SNHLY, CDR2 FYNNEI. The ends were cut back, 9 bases at V and 4 bases at J, with 15 bases in the middle. CDR3 in DNA: TGTGCCAGTCGGGGAGGGACCCTCTATGGCTACACCTTC. This codes for CASRGGTLYGYTF.

The J gene is TRBJ2-5, the V gene TRBV15, with 15 nucleotides matching TRBD2. J gave up 2 bases and V 8 bases, and 6 bases lay outside the gene matches. The CDR3 totals 16 residues. Looked up from germline, CDR1 is LNHNV and CDR2 is YYDKDF (reference sequence). The CDR3 DNA follows: TGTGCCACCGCGGGACTAGCGGGGGGTACACAAGAGACCCAGTACTTC. This translates into CATAGLAGGTQETQYF.

V gene TRBV29-1 combines with J gene TRBJ2-1, with 7 bases lining up with TRBD1. Per germline, CDR1 SQVTM and CDR2 ANQGSEA. This CDR3 has 14 residues. Losses at the gene ends were 6 bases for V and 3 bases for J; bases not matched to a gene: 8. CDR3 sequence reads: CSVARTGFYNEQFF. The CDR3 bases are TGCAGCGTGGCCCGGACAGGCTTCTACAATGAGCAGTTCTTC.

The chain uses TRBV28 and TRBJ2-3, with D unclear. The CDR3 contains 16 residues. Germline V gives CDR1 MDHEN, CDR2 SYDVKM. Trimming took 8 bases from V and 0 from J, leaving 18 bases between them. This CDR3 is CASGPRETESTDTQYF. The CDR3 DNA follows: TGTGCCAGCGGTCCTAGGGAAACGGAGAGCACAGATACGCAGTATTTT.

This clonotype turned up a few times. The CDR3 sequence is CASSLDGGTGFWGEYIQYF. CDR3 DNA sequence: TGTGCCAGCAGCTTGGATGGGGGCACAGGGTTTTGGGGGGAATACATTCAGTACTTC. The chain carries TRBV5-6 and TRBJ2-4; the D call may be TRBD1 or TRBD2 (6 bases each). V shed 0 bases and J shed 8 bases, with 27 bases lying between them. The V gene's germline CDR1 is SGHDT and CDR2 YYEEEE. This CDR3 has 19 amino acids.

This clonotype occurred a few times. J is TRBJ2-3 and V is TRBV6-5; TRBD2 matches 14 bases. The CDR3 is 15 amino acids. Trimming removed 6 bases from V and 6 bases from J; junction bases left unmatched: 5. Germline CDR1 MNHEY, CDR2 SVGAGI. This CDR3 is CASRSTSGRGDTQYF. The CDR3, as DNA: TGTGCCAGCAGGTCGACTAGCGGGAGGGGGGATACGCAGTATTTT.

In the case of this clonotype: The CDR3 carries no conserved terminal phenylalanine or tryptophan, so it likely arises from a read error. Because the CDR3's place on the DNA is in doubt, the DNA is left out and the CDR3 is given as listed by TCRdb. The rearrangement uses TRBV7-9 and TRBJ2-5; the table assigns TRBD2, which was not confirmed against the DNA. CDR1 is SEHNR, CDR2 FQNEAQ, per germline (reference sequence). The CDR3 is 13 amino acids long, termini counted. Here the CDR3 reads CASSVIMEGRLYL.

The chain has TRBV9 and TRBJ2-5, with D perhaps TRBD1 (6 bases). The closer fit of TRBJ2-1 to the DNA end suggests the J call may be wrong. This CDR3 has 13 residues. CDR1 SGDLS and CDR2 YYNGEE come from the germline V gene. CDR3 amino acids: CASSAHQGNEQFF. The CDR3 DNA reads as TGTGCCAGCAGCGCACATCAGGGGAATGAGCAGTTCTTC.

This clonotype was seen only once. The chain combines TRBV29-1 with TRBJ1-1; D uncertain. CDR1 SQVTM and CDR2 ANQGSEA come from the germline V gene. The CDR3 sequence is 12 residues long. The ends were cut back, 5 bases at V and 4 bases at J, with 11 bases in the middle. CDR3 nucleotide sequence: TGCAGCGTTTCATCGAGGAGCACTGAAGCTTTCTTT. It is translated as CSVSSRSTEAFF.

Only a few counts were recorded for this clonotype. This rearrangement joins TRBV29-1 to TRBJ1-2, with D possibly TRBD1 on 6 matching bases. The V gene lost 7 bases and the J gene lost 6 bases, with 12 bases spanning the gap. CDR1 and CDR2 from the germline V gene are SQVTM and ANQGSEA. The CDR3 runs 11 residues. The CDR3 DNA reads TGCAGCGCAGAGGACAGAGATGGCTACACCTTC. It codes for CSAEDRDGYTF.